Below, 30 T cell receptor beta chains from the same sample are listed, as sequenced in a study of CD8 T cells in ankylosing spondylitis. MiXCR, run by TCRdb on the 5' RACE reads, gives a single entry per CDR3 protein. The data hold some 30,000 distinct CDR3 sequences, with around 7.2% observed a single time. Sequenced input: blood, either unsorted or a sorted T cell fraction (not recorded which). The receptors derive from a male donor with ankylosing spondylitis or in good health (not recorded which).

This clonotype was seen at least ten times. The V call is TRBV10-1, the J call TRBJ2-1; D possibly uses TRBD1 or TRBD2 (6 bases each). Germline CDR1 is WNHNN and CDR2 is SYGVQD (reference sequence). CDR3 length: 14 amino acids. The germline V and J ends were trimmed by 2 bases and 8 bases, with 13 bases remaining between them. Written as DNA, the CDR3 is TGCGCCAGCAGTGAGCCAGGGGCTAGCGATGAGCAGTTCTTC. Translation gives CASSEPGASDEQFF.

This clonotype was counted many times. The CDR3 is CSVDRGRGEQYF. The CDR3 DNA follows: TGCAGTGTGGACAGGGGTCGTGGCGAGCAGTACTTC. The chain couples TRBV20-1 to TRBJ2-7, with TRBD1 identical over 9 bases. The CDR3 is 12 amino acids. Germline V gene lookup returns CDR1 DFQATT and CDR2 SNEGSKA (reference sequence). Unmatched junction bases numbered 7, after V lost 7 bases and J lost 6 bases.

The table lists this clonotype with many counts. V gene TRBV14 combines with J gene TRBJ1-1; D uncertain. The V end lost 2 bases, the J end lost 4 bases, and 8 bases lay between the germline ends. Germline-derived CDR1 and CDR2 are SGHDN and FVKESK. The CDR3 spans 13 residues. The CDR3 DNA sequence: TGTGCCAGCAGCCAACTCGCGAGCACTGAAGCTTTCTTT. It yields the protein CASSQLASTEAFF. The entire variable domain, with the rest obtained from reference TRBV14 and TRBJ1-1, is as follows: EAGVTQFPSHSVIEKGQTVTLRCDPISGHDNLYWYRRVMGKEIKFLLHFVKESKQDESGMPNNRFLAERTGGTYSTLKVQPAELEDSGVYFCASSQLASTEAFFGQGTRLTVV.

This clonotype was counted ten times or more. The chain couples TRBV5-1 to TRBJ1-6, with D maybe TRBD1 (6 bases). V lost 2 bases and J 7 bases, leaving 10 bases between the germline ends. CDR1 is SGHRS, CDR2 YFSETQ, per germline. The CDR3 covers 14 residues. The CDR3 region is CASSFGQLNSPLHF. The DNA of the CDR3 is TGCGCCAGCAGCTTCGGACAGCTGAATTCACCCCTCCACTTT.

This rearrangement joins TRBV7-8 to TRBJ2-7, with TRBD1 as a possible D gene (6 bases). The CDR3 spans 14 residues. Germline V gives CDR1 SGHVS, CDR2 FQNEAQ. Deletions cut 6 bases from V and 6 bases from J, with 18 bases between. The CDR3 sequence is CASSPGQKGAEQYF. As DNA, the CDR3 is TGTGCCAGCAGTCCGGGACAAAAGGGAGCCGAGCAGTACTTC.

This clonotype has a count of ten or more. This rearrangement joins TRBV4-1 to TRBJ1-3; D ambiguous. Germline CDR1 reads MGHRA; CDR2 reads YSYEKL. V was trimmed by 4 bases and J by 0 bases, leaving 16 bases between them. The CDR3 runs to 17 residues. The chain's CDR3 is CASSRSDRWSSGNTIYF. In nucleotides, the CDR3 is TGCGCCAGCAGCCGATCTGACCGGTGGAGCTCTGGAAACACCATATATTTT.

This clonotype was seen at least ten times. V usage is TRBV27 and J usage is TRBJ2-5; 10 bases line up with TRBD2. CDR1 is MNHEY and CDR2 is SMNVEV in the germline V gene (reference sequence). CDR3 length: 13 residues. V shed 6 bases, J shed 5 bases, and the junction held 3 bases outside the gene matches. The CDR3 region is CASSHSGGETQYF. For the CDR3, the DNA is TGTGCCAGCAGCCATAGCGGGGGGGAGACCCAGTACTTC.

The chain couples TRBV2 to TRBJ2-5; D ambiguous. Between the trimmed V and J ends, which lost 8 bases and 0 bases, there was a span of 7 bases. The CDR3 contains 12 residues. Germline values: CDR1 SNHLY, CDR2 FYNNEI. The DNA of the CDR3 is TGTGCCAGCTCCAAGTACCAAGAGACCCAGTACTTC. Residues: CASSKYQETQYF. The variable domain in full, completed from reference TRBV2 and TRBJ2-5, reads EPEVTQTPSHQVTQMGQEVILRCVPISNHLYFYWYRQILGQKVEFLVSFYNNEISEKSEIFDDQFSVERPDGSNFTLKIRSTKLEDSAMYFCASSKYQETQYFGPGTRLLVL.

This clonotype was detected many times. V is TRBV5-1 and J is TRBJ2-5, with D uncertain. The germline V and J ends were trimmed by 4 bases and 3 bases, with 13 bases remaining between them. Germline V gene sequence: CDR1 SGHRS, CDR2 YFSETQ. This CDR3 is 14 amino acids long. The chain's CDR3 is CASSPDWKKETQYF. As DNA, the CDR3 is TGCGCCAGCAGCCCCGACTGGAAAAAAGAGACCCAGTACTTC.

This clonotype occurred many times. The V gene is TRBV2, the J gene TRBJ2-2; TRBD1 agrees at 8 bases. After removal of 4 bases from V and 3 bases from J, the junction contained 10 bases not matched to a gene. The CDR3 length is 17 residues. The V gene's germline CDR1 is SNHLY and CDR2 FYNNEI. The DNA for the CDR3 is TGTGCCAGCAGTGTGCCGCTGACAGGGGATTACACCGGGGAGCTGTTTTTT. Translating gives CASSVPLTGDYTGELFF.

This clonotype was observed many times. The chain links TRBV12-5 to TRBJ2-1; 10 bases line up with TRBD2. Germline V gene sequence: CDR1 LGHNT, CDR2 FRNRAP. This CDR3 has 16 residues. V lost 6 bases and J lost 5; bases outside the gene matches: 10. Written as DNA, the CDR3 is TGTGCTAGTGGCTCGGGACTAGCGAGATGGGACAATGAGCAGTTCTTC. Its translation: CASGSGLARWDNEQFF.

This clonotype was observed many times. The chain couples TRBV28 to TRBJ2-1; D uncertain. Trimming shortened V by 6 bases and J by 2 bases, and 5 bases separated the two germline ends. The CDR3 covers 12 residues. Per germline, CDR1 MDHEN and CDR2 SYDVKM. This CDR3 is CASRQTYNEQFF. The CDR3 DNA sequence: TGTGCCAGCAGACAGACCTACAATGAGCAGTTCTTC.

This clonotype occurred many times. This chain joins TRBV7-9 and TRBJ2-3, with 9 bases aligning to TRBD1. This CDR3 has 13 amino acids. The germline CDR1 and CDR2 sequences are SEHNR and FQNEAQ (reference sequence). V shed 5 bases, J shed 15 bases, and the junction held 12 bases outside the gene matches. The CDR3 reads CASSPNTGGAFYF. The CDR3 nucleotides are TGTGCCAGCAGCCCAAATACAGGGGGCGCATTTTATTTT.

The sample holds many counts of this clonotype. The V call is TRBV7-2, the J call TRBJ2-1, with 8 bases fitting TRBD1. Germline V gives CDR1 SGHTA, CDR2 FQGNSA. Germline trimming cut 3 bases from V and 7 bases from J; bases unmatched to any gene: 8. There are 15 residues in the CDR3. The CDR3 region is CASSFQDRVSNEQFF. The DNA for the CDR3 is TGTGCCAGCAGCTTCCAGGACAGGGTTTCGAATGAGCAGTTCTTC.

Ten or more counts support this clonotype. V gene TRBV5-1 combines with J gene TRBJ2-5; D not resolved. V dropped 4 bases and J dropped 2 bases, with 9 bases sitting between them. Per the germline V gene, CDR1 is SGHRS and CDR2 is YFSETQ. This CDR3 comprises 13 residues. Here the CDR3 reads CASSPRPQETQYF. The CDR3 region has the DNA TGCGCCAGCAGCCCGAGGCCTCAAGAGACCCAGTACTTC.

In its sample, this clonotype was seen many times. The chain employs TRBV2 and TRBJ1-1; unclear D gene. Germline CDR1 reads SNHLY; CDR2 reads FYNNEI. This CDR3 is built from 12 residues. The ends were cut back, 4 bases at V and 10 bases at J, with 13 bases in the middle. The chain's CDR3 is CASSVGETGAFF. The CDR3, as DNA: TGTGCCAGCAGTGTTGGGGAAACGGGAGCTTTCTTT.

This clonotype was observed many times. The CDR3 spells CSARGGTSGIAYEQYF. The CDR3 nucleotides are TGCAGTGCTAGAGGAGGGACTAGCGGGATTGCCTACGAGCAGTACTTC. The chain is built from TRBV20-1 and TRBJ2-7; 13 nucleotides match TRBD2. With 1 base clipped from V and 2 bases from J, the junction kept 5 bases outside the gene matches. CDR1 is DFQATT and CDR2 is SNEGSKA in the germline V gene (reference sequence). The CDR3 consists of 16 residues.

This clonotype is categorized as medium-sized. The CDR3 sequence: CASSSPGTGITEAFF. In DNA form, the CDR3 reads TGTGCCAGCAGTTCCCCCGGGACAGGGATCACTGAAGCTTTCTTT. The gene calls are TRBV28 and TRBJ1-1; TRBD1 aligns across 9 bases. The trim removed 4 bases at V and 4 bases at J, leaving 7 bases unmatched. The CDR3 length is 15 residues. Germline-derived CDR1 and CDR2 are MDHEN and SYDVKM.

This clonotype showed up many times. The chain has TRBV5-1 and TRBJ2-1; no clear D. The germline gives CDR1 SGHRS, CDR2 YFSETQ. The ends were cut back, 6 bases at V and 5 bases at J, with 12 bases in the middle. This CDR3 comprises 13 residues. In DNA form, the CDR3 reads TGCGCCAGCATGGCAGGCTATAACAATGAGCAGTTCTTC. Its protein is CASMAGYNNEQFF.

This clonotype was seen ten or more times. The V gene is TRBV20-1, the J gene TRBJ2-7, with 7 bases matching TRBD2. The CDR3 loop spans 14 amino acids. V lost 1 base to trimming and J lost 5 bases; unmatched junction nucleotides: 8. Germline V CDR1 and CDR2: DFQATT, SNEGSKA (reference sequence). CDR3 in amino acids: CSARGASGPHEQYF. The CDR3 DNA reads TGCAGTGCTAGAGGGGCTAGCGGTCCCCACGAGCAGTACTTC.

This clonotype was observed at least ten times. CDR3 sequence (DNA): TGTGCCAGCAGCCAGGACTCCTATAATTCACCCCTCCACTTT. It yields the protein CASSQDSYNSPLHF. J is TRBJ1-6 and V is TRBV5-8; unclear D gene. Germline V lookup: CDR1 SGHTS, CDR2 YDEGEE. The CDR3 loop spans 14 amino acids. Trimming stripped 4 bases from V and 0 bases from J, with 5 bases between.

This clonotype was counted at least ten times. The chain links TRBV11-2 to TRBJ2-1; 12 nucleotides align to TRBD2. Germline loops: CDR1 SGHAT, CDR2 FQNNGV. J was trimmed by 7 bases and V by 4 bases; bases with no gene match: 8. This CDR3 is 16 amino acids long. For the CDR3, the DNA is TGTGCCAGCAGCTCGCCCGGGACTAGCGGGTGGAATGAGCAGTTCTTC. Encoded protein: CASSSPGTSGWNEQFF.

This chain uses TRBV6-2 or TRBV6-3 with TRBJ2-1; 7 nucleotides agree with TRBD1. CDR1 is MNHEY, CDR2 SVGEGT, per germline. Trimming took 2 bases from V and 3 from J; bases not matched to a gene: 4. This CDR3 is 15 amino acids long. The CDR3: CASSYNRGHYNEQFF. CDR3 bases: TGTGCCAGCAGTTACAACAGGGGTCACTACAATGAGCAGTTCTTC.

This clonotype was counted only a few times. This sequence joins TRBV20-1 and TRBJ2-3; D unresolved. Between the trimmed V and J ends, which lost 8 bases and 2 bases, there was a span of 5 bases. The CDR3 is 10 amino acids. Per the germline V gene, CDR1 is DFQATT and CDR2 is SNEGSKA (reference sequence). CDR3 in amino acids: CSPTTDTQYF. Written as DNA, the CDR3 is TGCAGTCCCACCACAGATACGCAGTATTTT.

This clonotype appeared many times. The CDR3 nucleotides are TGTGCCAGCAGCCGATTGACTAGTTTAGTCAATGAGCAGTTCTTC. Encoded protein: CASSRLTSLVNEQFF. The chain combines TRBV28 with TRBJ2-1, with D possibly being TRBD2 (6 bases). Germline V CDR1 and CDR2: MDHEN, SYDVKM. V lost 6 bases, J lost 6 bases, and 18 bases lay in between. CDR3 length equals 15 residues.

CDR3 bases: TGTGCCAGCTCCAATCTAGTCCATCCAGCTACAGATACGCAGTATTTT. It yields the protein CASSNLVHPATDTQYF. The J gene is TRBJ2-3, the V gene TRBV3-1; no reliable D call. CDR1 LGHDT and CDR2 YNNKEL come from the germline V gene (reference sequence). V lost 8 bases and J 3 bases, leaving 21 bases between the germline ends. This CDR3 is 16 amino acids long.

At least ten counts were recorded for this clonotype. The chain has TRBV3-1 and TRBJ2-3; D not resolved. This CDR3 region has 13 residues. Germline CDR1 and CDR2: LGHDT and YNNKEL (reference sequence). The V end was cut by 6 bases, the J end by 0 bases, with 7 bases between. The CDR3 sequence: CASSVLSTDTQYF. The CDR3 coding sequence is TGTGCCAGCAGTGTTCTCAGCACAGATACGCAGTATTTT.

This clonotype was picked up many times. This chain links TRBV9 with TRBJ2-7, with TRBD2 matching over 11 bases. This CDR3 is built from 16 residues. In germline, CDR1 is SGDLS, CDR2 YYNGEE. Trimming at V came to 0 bases and at J to 0 bases, leaving 2 bases not matched to a gene. The CDR3 bases are TGTGCCAGCAGCGTAGGGCTAGCGGGGGGCTCCTACGAGCAGTACTTC. This codes for CASSVGLAGGSYEQYF.

The table lists this clonotype with a few counts. The CDR3 reads CASSLEGAGQPQHF. The CDR3 coding sequence is TGCGCCAGCAGCTTGGAGGGCGCAGGTCAGCCCCAGCATTTT. The chain has TRBV5-1 and TRBJ1-5; D gene unclear. The CDR3 consists of 14 residues. Per the germline V gene, CDR1 is SGHRS and CDR2 is YFSETQ. Trimming took 0 bases from V and 6 from J, leaving 10 bases between them.

The V gene is TRBV12-3 or TRBV12-4, the J gene TRBJ2-1; TRBD2 is a possible D gene (6 bases). CDR3 size: 15 residues. With 4 bases removed from V and 6 bases from J, the gap between germline ends came to 16 bases. CDR3 region: CASSSRDSDRNEQFF. The CDR3 DNA is TGTGCCAGCAGTTCCCGGGACTCCGACCGCAATGAGCAGTTCTTC.